The 31 T cell receptor beta chains below come from one sample, sequenced in a study of blood T cell repertoires in COVID-19. The repertoire was sequenced with immunoSEQ multiplex PCR; TCRdb's copy has only in-frame clones and lacks some. The sample holds about 140,000 clones, approximately 85% seen once. Sequences were obtained from peripheral blood. These receptors came from a man in his forties or fifties with acute or convalescent COVID-19.

The rearrangement links TRBV9 to TRBJ2-6; D is unresolved. Trimming removed 4 bases at V and 4 bases at J, with 15 bases between. This CDR3 comprises 16 residues. The germline V gene has CDR1 SGDLS and CDR2 YYNGEE. This chain's CDR3 is CASSPRKSSGANVLTF. CDR3 DNA sequence: TGTGCCAGCAGCCCCCGAAAGAGCTCAGGGGCCAACGTCCTGACTTTC.

This rearrangement joins TRBV7-2 to TRBJ2-3; 9 bases fit TRBD2. V lost 1 base, J lost 0 bases, and 5 bases stayed unmatched. This CDR3 is 17 amino acids long. CDR1 is SGHTA and CDR2 is FQGNSA in the germline V gene. CDR3 sequence reads: CASSLVAGDPSTDTQYF. In DNA, the CDR3 is TGTGCCAGCAGCTTAGTAGCGGGGGACCCTAGCACAGATACGCAGTATTTT.

The genes are TRBV14 and TRBJ2-5; 7 bases agree with TRBD2. The CDR3 has 16 amino acids. Trimming at V came to 4 bases and at J to 1 base, leaving 9 bases not matched to a gene. The germline V gene has CDR1 SGHDN and CDR2 FVKESK. DNA for the CDR3: TGTGCCAGCAGCCCTAGCGGTAGTCGCCCCCAAGAGACCCAGTACTTC. This codes for CASSPSGSRPQETQYF. Full variable domain (remainder filled in from reference TRBV14 and TRBJ2-5): EAGVTQFPSHSVIEKGQTVTLRCDPISGHDNLYWYRRVMGKEIKFLLHFVKESKQDESGMPNNRFLAERTGGTYSTLKVQPAELEDSGVYFCASSPSGSRPQETQYFGPGTRLLVL.

The rearrangement joins TRBV6-8 to TRBJ1-5; 9 bases agree with TRBD1. This CDR3 has 15 residues. V trimming: 8 bases; J trimming: 6 bases; junction bases outside the gene matches: 11. The germline gives CDR1 MNHGY, CDR2 SAAAGT. Here the CDR3 reads CASRSGTGNIQPQHF. The DNA for the CDR3 is TGTGCCAGCCGGTCCGGGACAGGGAATATTCAGCCCCAGCATTTT.

The V call is TRBV5-6, the J call TRBJ1-3; 8 bases are shared with TRBD1. Per the germline V gene, CDR1 is SGHDT and CDR2 is YYEEEE. J gave up 4 bases and V 2 bases, and 8 bases lay outside the gene matches. The CDR3 consists of 16 residues. The CDR3 sequence: CASSFHSGGIGNTIYF. The CDR3 nucleotides read TGTGCCAGCAGCTTCCACTCAGGGGGCATCGGAAACACCATATATTTT.

J is TRBJ1-1 and V is TRBV29-1; no clear D gene. V dropped 4 bases and J dropped 0 bases, with 6 bases sitting between them. The germline V gene encodes CDR1 SQVTM and CDR2 ANQGSEA. The CDR3 is 12 residues long. The CDR3 DNA is TGCAGCGTTGGGCAGTTGAACACTGAAGCTTTCTTT. Translated, it gives CSVGQLNTEAFF.

The genes are TRBV28 and TRBJ1-5, with D tentatively TRBD1 (6 bases). The CDR3 loop spans 14 amino acids. The V end lost 3 bases, the J end lost 3 bases, and 9 bases lay between the germline ends. In germline, CDR1 is MDHEN, CDR2 SYDVKM. The CDR3 nucleotides are TGTGCCAGCAGTTTGCCAGGGGACAATCAGCCCCAGCATTTT. This sequence encodes CASSLPGDNQPQHF. The full variable domain, completed using reference TRBV28 and TRBJ1-5, is DVKVTQSSRYLVKRTGEKVFLECVQDMDHENMFWYRQDPGLGLRLIYFSYDVKMKEKGDIPEGYSVSREKKERFSLILESASTNQTSMYLCASSLPGDNQPQHFGDGTRLSIL.

This chain connects TRBV29-1 to TRBJ2-5, with D possibly being TRBD1 (6 bases). The CDR3 extends over 12 amino acids. Germline values: CDR1 SQVTM, CDR2 ANQGSEA. V was clipped by 7 bases and J by 2 bases, with 11 bases between them. The CDR3 coding sequence is TGCAGCGGCCGGGACACGCAAGAGACCCAGTACTTC. Translation: CSGRDTQETQYF.

J is TRBJ1-4 and V is TRBV6-5; TRBD1 might be the D (6 bases). CDR3 length: 14 residues. Trimming removed 7 bases from V and 8 bases from J, with 17 bases in between. CDR1 is MNHEY, CDR2 SVGAGI, per germline. CDR3 sequence reads: CASTQDSLREKLFF. The CDR3 DNA is TGTGCCAGCACCCAGGACAGTCTTAGGGAAAAACTGTTTTTT.

This rearrangement joins TRBV7-6 to TRBJ2-1, with D unresolved. Germline V gives CDR1 SGHVS, CDR2 FNYEAQ. The ends were cut back, 5 bases at V and 0 bases at J, with 11 bases in the middle. This CDR3 comprises 15 residues. The CDR3: CASSRATHSYNEQFF. The CDR3 DNA reads as TGTGCCAGCAGCCGCGCTACCCACTCCTACAATGAGCAGTTCTTC.

J is TRBJ2-7 and V is TRBV7-6, with 7 nucleotides matching TRBD1. The CDR3 length is 12 residues. V lost 2 bases and J lost 5; bases outside the gene matches: 0. Per germline, CDR1 SGHVS and CDR2 FNYEAQ. The CDR3 region is CASSLTGDEQYF. The CDR3 coding sequence is TGTGCCAGCAGCTTAACAGGGGACGAGCAGTACTTC. Full variable domain (remainder filled in from reference TRBV7-6 and TRBJ2-7): GAGVSQSPRYKVTKRGQDVALRCDPISGHVSLYWYRQALGQGPEFLTYFNYEAQQDKSGLPNDRFSAERPEGSISTLTIQRTEQRDSAMYRCASSLTGDEQYFGPGTRLTVT.

The chain has TRBV3-1 (or the pseudogene TRBV3-2) and TRBJ1-5; D is unresolved. The germline CDR1 and CDR2 sequences are LGHDT and YNNKEL (reference sequence). There are 17 residues in the CDR3. Trimming took off 4 bases at V and 1 base at J, with 17 bases between the two ends. The CDR3 reads CASSLNPAPGSNQPQHF. The CDR3 bases are TGTGCCAGCAGCCTCAACCCGGCCCCCGGGAGCAATCAGCCCCAGCATTTT.

This clone has more than one count but fewer than ten. The rearrangement joins TRBV19 to TRBJ1-1, with TRBD1 matching 8 bases. The CDR3 consists of 11 residues. Germline trimming cut 8 bases from V and 6 bases from J; bases unmatched to any gene: 2. In germline, CDR1 is LNHDA, CDR2 SQIVND (reference sequence). The CDR3 spells CASWTGSEAFF. The DNA of the CDR3 is TGTGCCAGTTGGACAGGGTCTGAAGCTTTCTTT.

The rearrangement links TRBV7-9 to TRBJ1-4; 9 bases are shared with TRBD1. The CDR3 loop spans 16 amino acids. The germline gives CDR1 SEHNR, CDR2 FQNEAQ (reference sequence). Germline trimming cut 4 bases from V and 2 bases from J; bases unmatched to any gene: 5. In DNA form, the CDR3 reads TGTGCCAGCAGCTCTCCCGACAGGGGGACTAATGAAAAACTGTTTTTT. Residues: CASSSPDRGTNEKLFF.

The chain combines TRBV3-1 (or the pseudogene TRBV3-2) with TRBJ2-3; D uncertain. The ends were cut back, 1 base at V and 0 bases at J, with 8 bases in the middle. Germline CDR1 reads LGHDT; CDR2 reads YNNKEL (reference sequence). The CDR3 runs to 15 residues. The CDR3 DNA reads as TGTGCCAGCAGCCAAGTTGTCACTAGCACAGATACGCAGTATTTT. Translated, it gives CASSQVVTSTDTQYF.

This clone turned up a few times. The chain links TRBV11-3 to TRBJ2-7, with D tentatively TRBD1 (5 bases). Deletions cut 6 bases from V and 3 bases from J, with 21 bases between. The germline CDR1 and CDR2 sequences are SGHNT and YENEEA. This CDR3 is 16 amino acids long. The CDR3 DNA sequence: TGTGCCAGCAGAAAAATTTGGCTTGGGGCCCACTACGAGCAGTACTTC. It yields the protein CASRKIWLGAHYEQYF. The full variable domain, in which reference TRBV11-3 and TRBJ2-7 provide the parts outside the CDR3, is EAGVVQSPRYKIIEKKQPVAFWCNPISGHNTLYWYLQNLGQGPELLIRYENEEAVDDSQLPKDRFSAERLKGVDSTLKIQPAELGDSAVYLCASRKIWLGAHYEQYFGPGTRLTVT.

CDR3 protein: CASSDGGGRYEQYF. The CDR3 bases are TGTGCCAGCAGTGATGGCGGGGGGCGGTACGAGCAGTACTTC. V gene TRBV6-1 combines with J gene TRBJ2-7; 8 positions match TRBD2. Germline V CDR1 and CDR2: MNHNS, SASEGT. The CDR3 is 14 amino acids. Trimming at V came to 3 bases and at J to 4 bases, leaving 5 bases not matched to a gene.

This clone has more than one count but fewer than ten. This chain links TRBV21-1 with TRBJ1-6. TRBV21-1 is shown as a pseudogene. The CDR3 runs to 12 residues. This chain's CDR3 is CRAGVENSPLHF. The CDR3 DNA reads TGTAGGGCCGGGGTGGAAAATTCACCCCTCCACTTT.

This clone was recorded once. V usage is TRBV18 and J usage is TRBJ2-7; 7 bases align to TRBD1. Germline-derived CDR1 and CDR2 are KGHSH and LQKENI. J lost 2 bases, V lost 4 bases, and 8 bases had no gene match. The CDR3 is 15 amino acids. The CDR3 nucleotides are TGTGCCAGCTCACTTCGACAGGGCGGCGCCTACGAGCAGTACTTC. This gives the protein CASSLRQGGAYEQYF.

This chain links TRBV15 with TRBJ2-6; possibly TRBD1 for D (5 bases). The CDR3 runs 19 residues. The germline V gene encodes CDR1 LNHNV and CDR2 YYDKDF (reference sequence). With 1 base removed from V and 0 bases from J, the gap between germline ends came to 16 bases. The CDR3 protein is CATSRGAVGDSSGANVLTF. CDR3 bases: TGTGCCACCAGCAGAGGGGCGGTAGGAGACAGCTCTGGGGCCAACGTCCTGACTTTC.

About this clone itself: Additional DNA sequences in this sample encode the identical CDR3. The gene calls are TRBV12-3 or TRBV12-4 and TRBJ1-2, with a possible D match to TRBD1 (5 bases). This CDR3 has 13 amino acids. Trimming left V 2 bases short and J 2 bases short, with 6 bases between. The DNA of the CDR3 is TGTGCCAGCAGTTTAAGACAGAACTATGGCTACACCTTC. It yields the protein CASSLRQNYGYTF.

This chain links TRBV6-6 with TRBJ2-3; 7 bases agree with TRBD2. V dropped 7 bases and J dropped 4; count of bases not matched to a gene: 5. CDR3 length: 13 residues. Germline lookup yields CDR1 MNHNY and CDR2 SVGAGI (reference sequence). CDR3 protein: CASTNRGADTQYF. The CDR3, as DNA: TGTGCCAGCACCAACCGGGGGGCAGATACGCAGTATTTT.

This chain joins TRBV14 and TRBJ2-1, with D uncertain. The CDR3 is made up of 16 amino acids. Germline V gene sequence: CDR1 SGHDN, CDR2 FVKESK. The germline V and J ends were trimmed by 2 bases and 8 bases, with 19 bases remaining between them. The CDR3 region is CASSQLVYTERHEQFF. In DNA form, the CDR3 reads TGTGCCAGCAGCCAACTCGTATACACGGAGAGACATGAGCAGTTCTTC.

The V gene is TRBV4-1, the J gene TRBJ1-2, with a possible D match to TRBD1 (5 bases). V lost 0 bases and J 8 bases, leaving 13 bases between the germline ends. The CDR3 has 14 residues. The germline gives CDR1 MGHRA, CDR2 YSYEKL. This CDR3 reads CASSQEAGLRGYTF. The CDR3 coding sequence is TGCGCCAGCAGCCAAGAGGCGGGGCTACGAGGCTACACCTTC.

The rearrangement joins TRBV4-1 to TRBJ1-1; 8 bases map to TRBD1. Looked up from germline, CDR1 is MGHRA and CDR2 is YSYEKL. Trimming removed 1 base from V and 1 base from J; junction bases left unmatched: 2. The CDR3 has 15 amino acids. CDR3 nucleotide sequence: TGCGCCAGCAGCCAAGCTCAGGGGGCGAACACTGAAGCTTTCTTT. Residues: CASSQAQGANTEAFF.

This rearrangement joins TRBV29-1 to TRBJ1-1, with TRBD1 as a possible D gene (6 bases). The CDR3 has 12 residues. V lost 6 bases and J lost 0, with 8 bases in between. Germline V gene sequence: CDR1 SQVTM, CDR2 ANQGSEA. CDR3 DNA sequence: TGCAGCGTCGCAGGGGTGAACACTGAAGCTTTCTTT. This translates into CSVAGVNTEAFF.

The gene calls are TRBV18 and TRBJ1-5, with a weak D call TRBD1 (5 bases). Germline CDR1 reads KGHSH; CDR2 reads LQKENI. This CDR3 spans 16 amino acids. The germline V and J ends were trimmed by 1 base and 4 bases, with 14 bases remaining between them. The chain's CDR3 is CASSPLDRGGNQPQHF. The CDR3 DNA reads TGTGCCAGCTCACCACTAGATCGCGGGGGGAATCAGCCCCAGCATTTT.

The J gene is TRBJ2-5, the V gene TRBV4-1; TRBD2 is a possible D gene (7 bases). The CDR3 is 16 amino acids. Germline CDR1 and CDR2: MGHRA and YSYEKL. Trimming took off 1 base at V and 4 bases at J, with 16 bases between the two ends. The CDR3 nucleotides read TGCGCCAGCAGCCAAGGGGGGGTCGCGGGGGCAGAGACCCAGTACTTC. It encodes CASSQGGVAGAETQYF.

V is TRBV11-2 and J is TRBJ1-1; D is uncertain. Germline-derived CDR1 and CDR2 are SGHAT and FQNNGV. The CDR3 spans 17 residues. The V and J ends lost 1 base and 4 bases respectively, with 19 bases between them. CDR3 coding DNA: TGTGCCAGCAGCTTAGCGCGGGTCCTAACGCCGAGCACTGAAGCTTTCTTT. Its protein product is CASSLARVLTPSTEAFF.

V usage is TRBV7-9 and J usage is TRBJ1-5, with D hard to call. V lost 5 bases, J lost 2 bases, and 7 bases lay in between. Germline V gives CDR1 SEHNR, CDR2 FQNEAQ (reference sequence). The CDR3 is 13 amino acids. CDR3 in amino acids: CASSQHGNQPQHF. The DNA for the CDR3 is TGTGCCAGCAGCCAACATGGCAATCAGCCCCAGCATTTT.

CDR3 sequence reads: CASSLILPKEQFF. DNA of the CDR3: TGTGCCAGCAGCCTGATCCTACCGAAAGAGCAGTTCTTC. The gene calls are TRBV5-6 and TRBJ2-1, with D hard to call. The CDR3 is made up of 13 amino acids. Germline V gives CDR1 SGHDT, CDR2 YYEEEE. V dropped 4 bases and J dropped 10 bases, with 15 bases sitting between them.